One and the same sample provided the 6 T cell receptor beta chains below, sequenced in a study of blood T cell repertoires in COVID-19. Generated by immunoSEQ multiplex PCR, the TCRdb table keeps only in-frame clones and is missing some. The sample contains approximately 140,000 clones, around 88% of which appear only once. Specimen: peripheral blood. The receptors stem from a human donor in a cohort sampled during active COVID-19.

This chain links TRBV4-1 with TRBJ1-3, with TRBD1 matching 7 bases. CDR3 length: 18 amino acids. CDR1 MGHRA and CDR2 YSYEKL come from the germline V gene. The V segment lost 4 bases and the J segment 1 base; nucleotides outside the gene matches: 13. The CDR3 DNA reads as TGCGCCAGCAGCCCCAGCCCAGCGACAGGGAGGTCTGGAAACACCATATATTTT. It specifies CASSPSPATGRSGNTIYF.

The sample holds a few counts of this clone. The chain uses TRBV10-2 and TRBJ2-7; 10 bases fit TRBD1. The CDR3 has 13 residues. Germline loops: CDR1 WSHSY, CDR2 SAAADI. Trimming at V came to 6 bases and at J to 4 bases, leaving 3 bases not matched to a gene. DNA of the CDR3: TGCGCCAGCAGGAGGACAGGGGGGTACGAGCAGTACTTC. This translates into CASRRTGGYEQYF.

This sequence joins TRBV15 and TRBJ1-1; 7 positions match TRBD1. CDR3 length: 16 residues. The V segment lost 0 bases and the J segment 1 base; nucleotides outside the gene matches: 5. Germline V gene data show CDR1 as LNHNV and CDR2 as YYDKDF (reference sequence). CDR3 sequence: CATSRDGTVRNTEAFF. CDR3 nucleotides: TGTGCCACCAGCAGAGATGGGACAGTAAGGAACACTGAAGCTTTCTTT.

This clone was found once. The chain has TRBV7-2 and TRBJ2-7, with TRBD1 matching over 7 bases. The germline V gene encodes CDR1 SGHTA and CDR2 FQGNSA. The CDR3 spans 14 residues. Germline trimming cut 6 bases from V and 5 bases from J; bases unmatched to any gene: 10. CDR3 bases: TGTGCCAGCAGACGAAAACAGGGGAAGAACGAGCAGTACTTC. Translating gives CASRRKQGKNEQYF.

This clone was picked up many times. This rearrangement joins TRBV7-9 to TRBJ2-3; 16 nucleotides align to TRBD2. Germline V gene lookup returns CDR1 SEHNR and CDR2 FQNEAQ (reference sequence). After removal of 9 bases from V and 7 bases from J, the junction contained 10 bases not matched to a gene. This CDR3 spans 16 amino acids. CDR3 nucleotides: TGTGCCAGTGGGACTAGCGGGGGGGCCGGGTGGAATACGCAGTATTTT. Translation gives CASGTSGGAGWNTQYF.

The chain carries TRBV4-2 and TRBJ1-5; 10 bases are shared with TRBD1. This CDR3 has 15 amino acids. From germline, CDR1 is LGHNA and CDR2 YNFKEQ. The V gene end was trimmed by 3 bases and the J gene end by 6 bases; junction bases not matched to a gene: 5. CDR3 protein: CASSQGTGVFQPQHF. The CDR3 DNA reads as TGTGCCAGCAGCCAGGGGACAGGGGTTTTTCAGCCCCAGCATTTT.